The rows below give T cell receptor beta chains drawn from one sample of a study of cytomegalovirus exposure and HLA in healthy donors. Sequencing was performed with immunoSEQ multiplex PCR; in TCRdb, only in-frame clones are kept and a portion is missing. This sample carries approximately 280,000 clones, roughly 89% of them seen once, and the ten largest clones take around 4%. Sequencing input: PBMCs. The origin of the receptors is a middle-aged man in good health and CMV-seropositive. Both conserved end residues are part of each CDR3. D genes are given only for firm matches. The size field is filled for only some rows; it gives once, few, many or a size class.

j_call,clone_size,d_call,v_call,cdr3_nt,cdr3_aa
TRBJ2-1,-,-,TRBV5-4,TGTGCCAGCGCCCCAGCGGGTCCCCTCCACAATGAGCAGTTCTTC,CASAPAGPLHNEQFF
TRBJ2-1,-,TRBD2,TRBV5-1,TGCGCCAGCAGCTTCACTAGCGGGGGAGGCCATGAGCAGTTCTTC,CASSFTSGGGHEQFF
TRBJ2-1,-,TRBD1,TRBV2,TGTGCCAGCAGTGTGACAGGGAACGAGCAGTTCTTC,CASSVTGNEQFF
TRBJ2-3,-,-,TRBV7-3,TGTGCCAGCAGCCAACTGGGACTTGGATTGGGACCCCTCGGGGATACGCAGTATTTT,CASSQLGLGLGPLGDTQYF
TRBJ2-2,-,TRBD1,TRBV10-1,TGCGCCAGCAGACCGGACAGGACCTCGAACACCGGGGAGCTGTTTTTT,CASRPDRTSNTGELFF
TRBJ1-2,-,-,TRBV5-5,TGTGCCAGCAGCTTCTCAGATAACTATGGCTACACCTTC,CASSFSDNYGYTF
TRBJ1-2,-,TRBD1,TRBV7-9,TGTGCCAGCAGCTTAGGGCTGACAGGGCTCTATGGCTACACCTTC,CASSLGLTGLYGYTF
TRBJ1-3,-,-,TRBV5-1,TGCGCCAGCAGCTTGGGACAGTCCTCTGGAAACACCATATATTTT,CASSLGQSSGNTIYF
TRBJ2-7,-,TRBD1,TRBV6-1,TGTGCCAGCAGTGACCTTCGCAGGGGGCTCAGCGAGCAGTACTTC,CASSDLRRGLSEQYF
TRBJ2-1,-,-,TRBV7-7,TGTGCTAGCAGCCCAACTCCTGAACCGGGACTTTATGAGCAGTTCTTC,CASSPTPEPGLYEQFF
TRBJ1-2,-,-,TRBV2,TGTGCCACTCAAACAGGGTTCGACTATGGCTACACCTTC,CATQTGFDYGYTF
TRBJ2-7,-,TRBD1,TRBV28,TGTGCCAGCCTCCCCCGGGACAGGAGGTACGAGCAGTACTTC,CASLPRDRRYEQYF
TRBJ2-7,-,TRBD1,TRBV9,TGTGCCAGCAGTGAGGGGGCTTCCTACGTCGAGCAGTACTTC,CASSEGASYVEQYF
TRBJ2-2,-,-,TRBV6-5,TGTGCAACCAGCGATTATAACGGGGAGCTGTTTTTT,CATSDYNGELFF
TRBJ1-1,-,-,TRBV28,TGTGCCAGCCAGTTGAACACTGAAGCTTTCTTT,CASQLNTEAFF
TRBJ2-7,-,-,TRBV4-1,TGCGCCAGCAGCCAACAGGACCTGACAGGATCATACGAGCAGTACTTC,CASSQQDLTGSYEQYF
TRBJ2-7,-,TRBD2,TRBV4-2,TGTGCCAGCAGCCAAGACCTAGCGGGAGGATACGAGCAGTACTTC,CASSQDLAGGYEQYF
TRBJ2-2,-,TRBD1,TRBV5-1,TGCGCCAGCACACTTCGGACTTGGTACAGGGGCACCGGGGAGCTGTTTTTT,CASTLRTWYRGTGELFF
TRBJ2-3,-,TRBD2,TRBV7-9,TGTGCCAGCAGCCAGACCGCTAGCGGGAGACGGGATACGCAGTATTTT,CASSQTASGRRDTQYF
TRBJ2-3,-,TRBD1,TRBV27,TGTGCCAGCACCTGGTGGGACAGGGTCGAAGATACGCAGTATTTT,CASTWWDRVEDTQYF
TRBJ2-7,few,TRBD1,TRBV19,TGTGCCAGTAGTAGCCCCACAGGACAGGCCTCCTACGAGCAGTACTTC,CASSSPTGQASYEQYF
TRBJ2-1,-,-,TRBV9,TGTGCCAGCAGCGTAGTTGGGACACCCCAAGCCAATGAGCAGTTCTTC,CASSVVGTPQANEQFF
TRBJ2-1,-,TRBD2,TRBV28,TGTGCCAGCAGTCAACTAGCGGGAGGGCCCCCCGAGCAGTTCTTC,CASSQLAGGPPEQFF
TRBJ2-7,once,-,TRBV4-1,TGCGCCAGCAGCCAGGGGGACACCACACTCTACGAGCAGTACTTC,CASSQGDTTLYEQYF
TRBJ2-3,-,-,TRBV5-5,TGTGCCAGCAGCTTGCCAAGACAGAGCACAGATACGCAGTATTTT,CASSLPRQSTDTQYF
TRBJ1-2,-,TRBD1,TRBV5-1,TGCGCCAGCAGCTTGCGCGACAGGGCTGTGGGCTACACCTTC,CASSLRDRAVGYTF
TRBJ2-7,-,-,TRBV9,TGTGCCAGCAGCGCCACAGGGCAGTCCTACGAGCAGTACTTC,CASSATGQSYEQYF
TRBJ2-1,-,-,TRBV5-8,TGTGCCAGCAGCTTATACTATGAGCAGTTCTTC,CASSLYYEQFF
TRBJ1-6,-,-,TRBV5-6,TGTGCCAGCAGCTTGGGGCCGGGACTCCACTTT,CASSLGPGLHF
TRBJ2-7,-,-,TRBV28,TGTGCCAGCAGTTACAACAGGGAAAATCACGAGCAGTACTTC,CASSYNRENHEQYF
TRBJ2-7,-,TRBD2,TRBV4-3,TGCGCCAGCAGCCAAGATGGGACTAGCGGGGGGCACGAGCAGTACTTC,CASSQDGTSGGHEQYF
TRBJ1-3,once,TRBD1,TRBV4-1,TGCGCCAGCAGCCAAGAACAGGGGGCGCTTTTTCAGGACACCATATATTTT,CASSQEQGALFQDTIYF
TRBJ2-1,-,TRBD2,TRBV5-1,TGCGCCAGCAGCATAGTAGCGGGAGGGTTCAACAGTGAGCAGTTCTTC,CASSIVAGGFNSEQFF